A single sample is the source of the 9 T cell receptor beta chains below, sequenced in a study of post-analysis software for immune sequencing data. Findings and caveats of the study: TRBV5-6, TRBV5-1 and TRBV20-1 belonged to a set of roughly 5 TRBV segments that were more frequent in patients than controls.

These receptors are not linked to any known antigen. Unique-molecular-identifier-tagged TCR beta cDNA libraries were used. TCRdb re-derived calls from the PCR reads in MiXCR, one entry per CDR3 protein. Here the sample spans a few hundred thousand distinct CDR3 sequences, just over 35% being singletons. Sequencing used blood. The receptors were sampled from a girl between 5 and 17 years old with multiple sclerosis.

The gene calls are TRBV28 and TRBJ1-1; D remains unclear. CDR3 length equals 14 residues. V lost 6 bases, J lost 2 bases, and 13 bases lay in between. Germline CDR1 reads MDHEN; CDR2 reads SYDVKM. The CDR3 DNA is TGTGCCAGCAGGCTGACTCCGGGCAACACTGAAGCTTTCTTT. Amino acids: CASRLTPGNTEAFF. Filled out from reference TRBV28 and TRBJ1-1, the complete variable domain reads DVKVTQSSRYLVKRTGEKVFLECVQDMDHENMFWYRQDPGLGLRLIYFSYDVKMKEKGDIPEGYSVSREKKERFSLILESASTNQTSMYLCASRLTPGNTEAFFGQGTRLTVV.

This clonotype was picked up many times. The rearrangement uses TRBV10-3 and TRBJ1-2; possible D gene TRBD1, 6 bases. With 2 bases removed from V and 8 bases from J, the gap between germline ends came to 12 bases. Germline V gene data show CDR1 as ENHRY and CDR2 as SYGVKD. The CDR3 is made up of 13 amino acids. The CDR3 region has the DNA TGTGCCATCAGTGAGCCAGGGGTTCCGGGCTACACCTTC. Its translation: CAISEPGVPGYTF.

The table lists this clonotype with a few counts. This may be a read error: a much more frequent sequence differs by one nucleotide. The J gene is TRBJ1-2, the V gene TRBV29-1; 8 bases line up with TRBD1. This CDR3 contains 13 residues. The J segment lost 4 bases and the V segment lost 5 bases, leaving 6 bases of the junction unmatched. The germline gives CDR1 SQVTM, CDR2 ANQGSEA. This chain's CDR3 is CSVRGTGFYGYTF. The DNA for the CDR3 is TGCAGCGTTCGGGGGACAGGATTCTATGGCTACACCTTC.

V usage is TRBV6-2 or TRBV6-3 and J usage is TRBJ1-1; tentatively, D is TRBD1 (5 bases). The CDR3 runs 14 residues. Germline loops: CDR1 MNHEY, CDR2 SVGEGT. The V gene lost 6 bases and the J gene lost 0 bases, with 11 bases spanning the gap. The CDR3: CASSGGLLNTEAFF. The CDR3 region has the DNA TGTGCCAGCAGCGGGGGACTGCTGAACACTGAAGCTTTCTTT.

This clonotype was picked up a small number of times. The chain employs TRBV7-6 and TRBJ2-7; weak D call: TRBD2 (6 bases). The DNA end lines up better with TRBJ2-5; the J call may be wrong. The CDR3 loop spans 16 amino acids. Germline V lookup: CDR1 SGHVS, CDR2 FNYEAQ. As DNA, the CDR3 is TGTGCCAGCAGCGCGGGACTTACGGTATCGATGGAGACCCAGTACTTC. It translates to CASSAGLTVSMETQYF.

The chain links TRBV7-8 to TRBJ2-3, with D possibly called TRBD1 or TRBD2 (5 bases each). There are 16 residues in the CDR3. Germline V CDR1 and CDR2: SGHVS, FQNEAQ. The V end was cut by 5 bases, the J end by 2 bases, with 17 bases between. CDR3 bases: TGTGCCAGCAGCCGAGGTGGGGGACCGAACACAGATACGCAGTATTTT. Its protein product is CASSRGGGPNTDTQYF.

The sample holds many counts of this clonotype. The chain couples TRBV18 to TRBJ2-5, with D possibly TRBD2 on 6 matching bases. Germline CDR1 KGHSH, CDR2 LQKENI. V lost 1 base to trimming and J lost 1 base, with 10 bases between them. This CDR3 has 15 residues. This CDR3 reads CASSPRRGTQETQYF. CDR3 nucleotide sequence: TGTGCCAGCTCACCACGGCGGGGCACCCAAGAGACCCAGTACTTC.

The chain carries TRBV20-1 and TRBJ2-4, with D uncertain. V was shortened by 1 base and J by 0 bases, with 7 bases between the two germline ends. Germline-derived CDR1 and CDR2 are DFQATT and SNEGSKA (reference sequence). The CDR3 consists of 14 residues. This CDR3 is CSARGNLAKNIQYF. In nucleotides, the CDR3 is TGCAGTGCTAGAGGGAATCTAGCCAAAAACATTCAGTACTTC.

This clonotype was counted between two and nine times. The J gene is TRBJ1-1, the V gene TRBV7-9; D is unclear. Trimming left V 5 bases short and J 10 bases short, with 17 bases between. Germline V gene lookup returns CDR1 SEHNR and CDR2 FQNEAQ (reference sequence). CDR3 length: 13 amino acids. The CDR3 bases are TGTGCCAGCAGCCCTGCCGGGCATCTTTCAGCTTTCTTT. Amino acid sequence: CASSPAGHLSAFF.